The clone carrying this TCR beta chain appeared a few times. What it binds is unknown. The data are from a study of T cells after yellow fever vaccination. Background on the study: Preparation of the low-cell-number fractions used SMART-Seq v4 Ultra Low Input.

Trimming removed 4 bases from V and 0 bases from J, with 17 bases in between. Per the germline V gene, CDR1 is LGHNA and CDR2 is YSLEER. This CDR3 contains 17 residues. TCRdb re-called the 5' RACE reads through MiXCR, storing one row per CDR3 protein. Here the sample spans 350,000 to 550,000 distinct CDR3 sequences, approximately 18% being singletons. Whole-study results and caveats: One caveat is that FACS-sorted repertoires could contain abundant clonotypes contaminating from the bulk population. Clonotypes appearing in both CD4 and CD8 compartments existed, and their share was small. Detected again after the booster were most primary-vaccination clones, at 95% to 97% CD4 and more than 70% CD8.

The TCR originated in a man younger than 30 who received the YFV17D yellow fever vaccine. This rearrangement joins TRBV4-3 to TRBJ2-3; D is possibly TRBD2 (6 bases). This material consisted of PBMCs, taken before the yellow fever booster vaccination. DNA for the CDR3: TGCGCCAGCAGCCTTGGCGGGGCGGTTTCTAGCACAGATACGCAGTATTTT. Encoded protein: CASSLGGAVSSTDTQYF.